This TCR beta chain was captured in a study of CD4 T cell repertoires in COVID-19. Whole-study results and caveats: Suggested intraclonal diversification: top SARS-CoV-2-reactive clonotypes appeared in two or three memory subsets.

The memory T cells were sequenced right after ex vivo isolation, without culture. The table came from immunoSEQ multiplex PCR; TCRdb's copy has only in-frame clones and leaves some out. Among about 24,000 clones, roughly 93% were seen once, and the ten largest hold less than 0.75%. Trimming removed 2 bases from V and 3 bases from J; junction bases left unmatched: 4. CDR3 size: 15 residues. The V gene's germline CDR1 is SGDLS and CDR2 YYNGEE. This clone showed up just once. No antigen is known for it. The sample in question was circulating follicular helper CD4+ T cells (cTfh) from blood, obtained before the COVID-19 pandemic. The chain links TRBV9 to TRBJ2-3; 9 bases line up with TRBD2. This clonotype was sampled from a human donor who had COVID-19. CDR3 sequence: CASSVSSGRTDTQYF. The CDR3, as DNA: TGTGCCAGCAGCGTGAGTAGCGGGAGAACAGATACGCAGTATTTT.